This T cell receptor beta chain was sequenced for a study of graft-versus-host responses after intestinal transplantation. Profiled with immunoSEQ multiplex PCR; TCRdb holds only in-frame clones, not every one. The profile shows 88,000 or so clones, almost 90% of them singletons. On this clone: What it binds is not known.

The origin of this receptor is a human donor who received an intestinal transplant. Sequences were derived from unstimulated CD4+ T cells sorted from spleen or lymph node cells, sampled before intestinal transplant.

CDR3 DNA sequence: TGCAGCGTTGCCCTCAGGACAGGGGGCGTTTGGGTTGAGCAGTTCTTC. It yields the protein CSVALRTGGVWVEQFF. This rearrangement joins TRBV29-1 to TRBJ2-1, with TRBD1 matching 11 bases. This CDR3 is built from 16 residues. After removal of 4 bases from V and 9 bases from J, the junction contained 14 bases not matched to a gene. The V gene's germline CDR1 is SQVTM and CDR2 ANQGSEA.